These 5 T cell receptor beta chains were all obtained from the same sample, sequenced in a study of vaccination and CD4 T cells after COVID-19. Described treatment: roughly 11-day PBMC culture with coronavirus spike peptide pools or control peptides (ViraFEST assay). It was before the COVID-19 pandemic (2011-2018) that the unexposed donor's CD4+ T cells were collected. The Oncomine TCR Beta short-read assay sequenced DNA from cultured CD4+ T cells. From cultured CD4+ T cells, genomic DNA was extracted. TCRdb reanalysed the PCR reads using MiXCR and keeps one entry per CDR3 protein. Of approximately 9,400 distinct CDR3 sequences detected, 33% appear once; the ten largest clones hold 22%. Their recognized antigens are unknown. Source material: CD4+ T cells from blood, cultured in vitro. The origin of the receptors is a human donor in good health.

This clonotype was observed a handful of times. The rearrangement joins TRBV28 to TRBJ2-1; 14 nucleotides agree with TRBD2. CDR1 is MDHEN and CDR2 is SYDVKM in the germline V gene. J gave up 0 bases and V 6 bases, and 7 bases lay outside the gene matches. This CDR3 comprises 18 residues. Here the CDR3 DNA reads TGTGCCAGCAGCTCCGGGACTAGCGGGAGCCTCTCCTACAATGAGCAGTTCTTC. It encodes CASSSGTSGSLSYNEQFF.

This clonotype showed up just a few times. V usage is TRBV20-1 and J usage is TRBJ1-3; 9 nucleotides line up with TRBD1. This CDR3 is 13 amino acids long. CDR1 is DFQATT, CDR2 SNEGSKA, per germline (reference sequence). V lost 4 bases to trimming and J lost 4 bases; unmatched junction nucleotides: 2. Written as DNA, the CDR3 is TGCAGTGCTAACAGGGGGCGAGGAAACACCATATATTTT. It is translated as CSANRGRGNTIYF.

This chain connects TRBV5-4 to TRBJ2-5; TRBD2 might be the D (6 bases). Germline lookup yields CDR1 SGHNT and CDR2 YYREEE (reference sequence). The CDR3 has 15 residues. Trimming pared 5 bases from V and 5 bases from J, leaving 19 bases between. The CDR3 DNA reads as TGTGCCAGCAGTAGAACGGACGGACTAAGGGAGACCCAGTACTTC. Protein sequence: CASSRTDGLRETQYF. The entire variable domain, with the rest obtained from reference TRBV5-4 and TRBJ2-5, is as follows: ETGVTQSPTHLIKTRGQQVTLRCSSQSGHNTVSWYQQALGQGPQFIFQYYREEENGRGNFPPRFSGLQFPNYSSELNVNALELDDSALYLCASSRTDGLRETQYFGPGTRLLVL.

CDR3: CASSLYTSGRATHTQYF. CDR3 sequence (DNA): TGTGCCAGCAGTTTGTACACTAGCGGGAGGGCCACTCATACGCAGTATTTT. This chain connects TRBV6-2 or TRBV6-3 to TRBJ2-3; 13 positions agree with TRBD2. J was trimmed by 7 bases and V by 4 bases; bases with no gene match: 11. This CDR3 contains 17 residues. Germline assignment: CDR1 MNHEY and CDR2 SVGEGT.

V is TRBV6-2 or TRBV6-3 and J is TRBJ1-5, with 12 bases fitting TRBD1. The CDR3 loop spans 14 amino acids. Trimming took 8 bases from V and 6 from J; bases not matched to a gene: 5. Germline V gives CDR1 MNHEY, CDR2 SVGEGT. CDR3 DNA: TGTGCCAGCTGGGACAGGGGGCTGGGTCAGCCCCAGCATTTT. Translation gives CASWDRGLGQPQHF.